This is a list of T cell receptor beta chains from one sample in a study of CD8+ T cells in alopecia areata. Repertoires were generated with immunoSEQ multiplex PCR, while TCRdb's copy carries only in-frame clones and drops some. The sample carries around 130,000 clones, 50% to 60% recorded once. Sequencing was performed on CD4+ T cells sorted from blood, taken at week 0. The receptors were gathered from a human donor with alopecia areata. CDR3s include the opening cysteine and the closing phenylalanine or tryptophan. Each record gives: V gene, D gene, clone size, J gene, CDR3 DNA, CDR3 protein. The D gene is left open where the match is weak. For some rows the clone size is stated as once, few or many, or as a class when expanded; others skip it.

>TRBV9|NA|NA|TRBJ2-7
TGTGCCAGCAGCGTAGGTACAGGGAGCTCCTACGAGCAGTACTTC
CASSVGTGSSYEQYF
>TRBV19|NA|few|TRBJ1-5
TGTGCCAGTAGTTCCGACAGAACGCAGCCCCAGCATTTT
CASSSDRTQPQHF
>TRBV18|NA|NA|TRBJ1-1
TGTGCCAGCTCACGATCTACTACTACGAACACTGAAGCTTTCTTT
CASSRSTTTNTEAFF
>TRBV5-1|TRBD1|NA|TRBJ1-6
TGCGCCAGCAGTGGGACAGACAACTCACCCCTCCACTTT
CASSGTDNSPLHF
>TRBV5-1|NA|NA|TRBJ1-1
TGCGCCAGCAGCTTGGCTGGGGACACTGAAGCTTTCTTT
CASSLAGDTEAFF
>TRBV20-1|NA|NA|TRBJ2-5
TGCAGTGCCTTACCGCTGACCCAGTACTTC
CSALPLTQYF
>TRBV19|NA|few|TRBJ2-7
TGTGCCAGTAGTGGCGACATTTCCTCCTACGAGCAGTACTTC
CASSGDISSYEQYF
>TRBV9|TRBD1|NA|TRBJ2-1
TGTGCCAGCAGCGTAGGGGTGGAAGGGACAGGATCTTTGGAGCAGTTCTTC
CASSVGVEGTGSLEQFF
>TRBV4-3|TRBD1|NA|TRBJ1-2
TGCGCCAGCAGCCAAGATTCGACAGGGTTCTATGGCTACACCTTC
CASSQDSTGFYGYTF
>TRBV29-1|NA|NA|TRBJ1-1
TGCAGCGTTGGGTCCGTAGCGGAAGCTTTCTTT
CSVGSVAEAFF
>TRBV6-6|NA|few|TRBJ1-4
TGTGCCAGCCGGGACACCAATGAAAAACTGTTTTTT
CASRDTNEKLFF
>TRBV7-2|TRBD1|NA|TRBJ2-4
TGTGCCAGCAGCAAGACAGGGTTGAGTCTAGCCAAAAACATTCAGTACTTC
CASSKTGLSLAKNIQYF
>TRBV30|NA|NA|TRBJ1-1
TGTGCCTGGAGTGTACGGGTGAACACTGAAGCTTTCTTT
CAWSVRVNTEAFF
>TRBV19|NA|many|TRBJ1-2
TGTGCCGTAGGAGACCGAGGATATGGCTACACCTTC
CAVGDRGYGYTF
>TRBV19|NA|NA|TRBJ1-1
TGTGCCAGTAGTATAGACCGGGCCCTGGGAACTGAAGCTTTCTTT
CASSIDRALGTEAFF
>TRBV7-2|NA|NA|TRBJ1-5
TGTGCCAGCAGCTTCCGCAGGGAGGTCGGCCAGCCCCAGCATTTT
CASSFRREVGQPQHF
>TRBV15|NA|NA|TRBJ1-2
TGTGCCACCAGCAGAGATGAAGAAGTCGCGGGCTACACCTTC
CATSRDEEVAGYTF
>TRBV2|NA|few|TRBJ2-5
TGTGCCAGCAGTGACGTGGGGGCCCGCCAAGAGACCCAGTACTTC
CASSDVGARQETQYF
>TRBV14|NA|NA|TRBJ2-7
TGTGCCAGCAGCCAAGTAGGTTTCTACTACGAGCAGTACTTC
CASSQVGFYYEQYF
>TRBV9|TRBD2|NA|TRBJ2-1
TGTGCCAGCAGCTCTACGCCCGGGACTAGCGGGGGAAGCTCCTACAATGAGCAGTTCTTC
CASSSTPGTSGGSSYNEQFF
>TRBV9|NA|NA|TRBJ1-4
TGTGCCAGCAGCGTAGGCCCGGCCACTAATGAAAAACTGTTTTTT
CASSVGPATNEKLFF
>TRBV7-8|NA|NA|TRBJ1-4
TGTGCCAGCAGCTTTGGAGCGAATGAAAAACTGTTTTTT
CASSFGANEKLFF
>TRBV9|NA|NA|TRBJ2-3
TGTGCCAGCAGCGTAGCTACGTCAGATACGCAGTATTTT
CASSVATSDTQYF
>TRBV7-2|NA|NA|TRBJ2-1
TGTGCCAGCAGCCCGACGACCCTACATGAGCAGTTCTTC
CASSPTTLHEQFF